The 7 T cell receptor beta chains below were found in one sample sequenced in a study of blood T cells in healthy people across ages (dated by TCRdb to the mid-2010s). Libraries were prepared through 5' RACE. TCRdb lists the instrument as Illumina HiSeq 2500. A second PCR of about 7 to 12 cycles was run with a J-beta primer mix and a sample-barcoded 5' primer. TCRdb reprocessed the public reads (quality trimming at Q25 with fastp, clone calling with MiXCR) and kept in-frame beta chains. Rows are unified per CDR3 protein, each entry keeping the most common DNA and genes. This sample holds 1 million or so distinct CDR3 sequences; 45% were observed only once. The ten largest clonotypes hold approximately 20% of the sample. The sample was blood. The receptors stem from a woman aged 55-69 years in good health.

The chain uses TRBV6-1 and TRBJ1-2; TRBD1 might be the D (5 bases). V dropped 2 bases and J dropped 1 base, with 11 bases sitting between them. This CDR3 contains 15 residues. The germline V gene has CDR1 MNHNS and CDR2 SASEGT. CDR3: CASSEWFQGNYGYTF. In DNA, the CDR3 is TGTGCCAGCAGTGAATGGTTCCAGGGTAACTATGGCTACACCTTC.

J is TRBJ2-3 and V is TRBV3-1; D perhaps matches TRBD1 (6 bases). Trimming left V 1 base short and J 5 bases short, with 22 bases between. This CDR3 contains 18 residues. In germline, CDR1 is LGHDT, CDR2 YNNKEL (reference sequence). The CDR3 DNA is TGTGCCAGCAGCCAAGTTTTTGAAGGGGGAAGAGTGGGAGATACGCAGTATTTT. Its protein is CASSQVFEGGRVGDTQYF.

This chain uses TRBV7-9 with TRBJ2-2; unclear D gene. V was shortened by 5 bases and J by 9 bases, with 7 bases between the two germline ends. This CDR3 has 11 amino acids. Germline V gene data show CDR1 as SEHNR and CDR2 as FQNEAQ (reference sequence). The CDR3 region has the DNA TGTGCCAGCAGCCGCAATTGGGAGCTGTTTTTT. It translates to CASSRNWELFF.

This sequence joins TRBV5-1 and TRBJ2-1; 8 nucleotides match TRBD2. Germline V gene lookup returns CDR1 SGHRS and CDR2 YFSETQ. This CDR3 has 15 residues. V shed 4 bases and J 5 bases; nucleotides not matched to a gene: 8. This chain's CDR3 is CASSVGTRRDNEQFF. The CDR3 coding sequence is TGCGCCAGCAGCGTCGGGACTAGACGGGACAATGAGCAGTTCTTC.

The gene calls are TRBV20-1 and TRBJ2-1, with 10 bases identical to TRBD2. The CDR3 is 13 residues long. Germline lookup yields CDR1 DFQATT and CDR2 SNEGSKA (reference sequence). V dropped 5 bases and J dropped 10; count of bases not matched to a gene: 8. The DNA for the CDR3 is TGCAGTGCTTTACTAGCGGGGTGGGGGGAGCAGTTCTTC. This encodes CSALLAGWGEQFF.

The chain joins TRBV6-6 to TRBJ2-1; D is ambiguous. CDR3 length equals 16 residues. Germline V gene sequence: CDR1 MNHNY, CDR2 SVGAGI (reference sequence). Between the trimmed V and J ends, which lost 0 bases and 4 bases, there was a span of 13 bases. In DNA, the CDR3 is TGTGCCAGCAGTTACTCTTCCCCCGTAAGTTACAATGAGCAGTTCTTC. This sequence encodes CASSYSSPVSYNEQFF.

The rearrangement uses TRBV29-1 and TRBJ2-7; no clear D gene. Germline assignment: CDR1 SQVTM and CDR2 ANQGSEA. This CDR3 has 13 residues. Trimming took off 6 bases at V and 6 bases at J, with 18 bases between the two ends. The DNA for the CDR3 is TGCAGCGTCTCCAACGACGGATTGAGCGAGCAGTACTTC. Encoded protein: CSVSNDGLSEQYF.